This T cell receptor (beta chain) was identified in a study of blood T cell repertoires in COVID-19. Original processing methods: Reference gene primer amplification gave estimated nucleated cell counts. Repertoires were generated with immunoSEQ multiplex PCR, while TCRdb's copy carries only in-frame clones and drops some. The D gene and trimming were derived from the DNA, and the V and J assignments and clone size from that table. The sample comprises over 40,000 clones, roughly four fifths of which are singletons, and about 14% rests with the top ten. V was cut by 6 bases and J by 5 bases, with 14 bases left in between. This CDR3 region has 13 residues. CDR1 is SGHNT, CDR2 YYREEE, per germline (reference sequence).

The source is a human donor in a cohort sampled during active COVID-19. Sequences were obtained from peripheral blood. The V call is TRBV5-4, the J call TRBJ2-5; no clear D. The CDR3 bases are TGTGCCAGCACCCGCCTAGGCAGCGAGACCCAGTACTTC. Protein sequence: CASTRLGSETQYF.